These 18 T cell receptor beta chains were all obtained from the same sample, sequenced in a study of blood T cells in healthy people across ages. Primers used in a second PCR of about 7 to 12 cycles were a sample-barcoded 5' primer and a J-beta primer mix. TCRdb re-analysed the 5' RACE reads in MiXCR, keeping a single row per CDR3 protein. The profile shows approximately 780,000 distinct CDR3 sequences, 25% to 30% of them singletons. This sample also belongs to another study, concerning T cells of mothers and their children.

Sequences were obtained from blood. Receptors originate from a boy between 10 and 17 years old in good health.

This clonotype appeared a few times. Here the CDR3 reads CASSSREDGKLFF. In nucleotides, the CDR3 is TGCGCCAGCAGTTCTCGGGAGGATGGGAAACTGTTTTTT. V usage is TRBV5-1 and J usage is TRBJ1-4; unclear D gene. The CDR3 consists of 13 residues. V was cut by 5 bases and J by 11 bases, with 16 bases left in between. From germline, CDR1 is SGHRS and CDR2 YFSETQ.

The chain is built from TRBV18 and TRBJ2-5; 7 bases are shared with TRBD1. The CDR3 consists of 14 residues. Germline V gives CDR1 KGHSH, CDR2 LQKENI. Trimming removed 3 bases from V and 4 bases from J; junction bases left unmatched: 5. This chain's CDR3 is CASSPTGRGETQYF. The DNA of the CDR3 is TGTGCCAGCTCACCGACAGGGAGAGGAGAGACCCAGTACTTC.

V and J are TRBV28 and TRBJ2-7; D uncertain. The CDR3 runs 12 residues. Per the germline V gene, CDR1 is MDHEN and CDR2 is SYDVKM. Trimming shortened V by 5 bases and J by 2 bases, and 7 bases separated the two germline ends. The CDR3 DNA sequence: TGTGCCAGCAGTCCCAAAACCTACGAGCAGTACTTC. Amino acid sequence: CASSPKTYEQYF.

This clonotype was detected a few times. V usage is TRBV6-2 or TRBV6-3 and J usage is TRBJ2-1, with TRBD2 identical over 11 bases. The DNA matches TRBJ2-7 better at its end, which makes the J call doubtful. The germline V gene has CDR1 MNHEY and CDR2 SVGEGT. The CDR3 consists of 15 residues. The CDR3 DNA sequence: TGTGCCAGCAGACAAACTAGCGGGGGTTCCTACGAGCAGTACTTC. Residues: CASRQTSGGSYEQYF.

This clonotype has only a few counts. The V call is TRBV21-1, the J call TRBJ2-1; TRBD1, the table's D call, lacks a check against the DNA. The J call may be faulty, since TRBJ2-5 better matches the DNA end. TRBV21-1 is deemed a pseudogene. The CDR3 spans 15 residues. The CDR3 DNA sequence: TGTGCCAGCAGCTTCCCCGGGCCCATCAGCGAGACCCAGTACTTC. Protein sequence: CASSFPGPISETQYF.

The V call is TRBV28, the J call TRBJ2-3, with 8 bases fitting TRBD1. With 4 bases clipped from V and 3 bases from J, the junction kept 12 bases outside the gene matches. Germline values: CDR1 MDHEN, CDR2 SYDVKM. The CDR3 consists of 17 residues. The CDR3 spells CASSSVLSRGRTDTQYF. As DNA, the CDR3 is TGTGCCAGCAGTTCCGTCCTATCCAGGGGGCGGACAGATACGCAGTATTTT.

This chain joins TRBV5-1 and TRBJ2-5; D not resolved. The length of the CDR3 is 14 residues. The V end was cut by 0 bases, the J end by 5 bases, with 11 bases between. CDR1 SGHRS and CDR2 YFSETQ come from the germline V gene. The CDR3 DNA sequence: TGCGCCAGCAGCTTGGGTGGTAGCTACGAGACCCAGTACTTC. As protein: CASSLGGSYETQYF.

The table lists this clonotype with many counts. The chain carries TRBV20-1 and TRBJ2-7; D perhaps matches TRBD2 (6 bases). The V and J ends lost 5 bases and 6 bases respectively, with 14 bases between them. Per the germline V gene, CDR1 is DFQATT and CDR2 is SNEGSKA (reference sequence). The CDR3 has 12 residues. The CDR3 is CSARGISREQYF. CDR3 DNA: TGCAGTGCTCGGGGGATATCGCGCGAGCAGTACTTC.

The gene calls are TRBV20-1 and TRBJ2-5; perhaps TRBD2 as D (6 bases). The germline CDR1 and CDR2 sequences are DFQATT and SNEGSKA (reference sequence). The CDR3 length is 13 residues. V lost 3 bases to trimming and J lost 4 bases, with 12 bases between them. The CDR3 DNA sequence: TGCAGTGCTAGGGAGGGACTTACAGAGACCCAGTACTTC. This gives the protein CSAREGLTETQYF.

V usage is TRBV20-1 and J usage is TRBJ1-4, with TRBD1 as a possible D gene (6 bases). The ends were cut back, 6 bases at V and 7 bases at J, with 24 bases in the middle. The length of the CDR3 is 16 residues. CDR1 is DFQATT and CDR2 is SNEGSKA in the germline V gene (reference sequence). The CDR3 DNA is TGCAGTGCCCGAGTAGGGGGTTCTGGGCTGGGTGAAAAACTGTTTTTT. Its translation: CSARVGGSGLGEKLFF.

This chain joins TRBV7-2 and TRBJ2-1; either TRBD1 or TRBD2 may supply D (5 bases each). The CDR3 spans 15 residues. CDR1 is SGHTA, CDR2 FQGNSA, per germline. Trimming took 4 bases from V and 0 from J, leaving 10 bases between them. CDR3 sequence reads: CASSWGWGSYNEQFF. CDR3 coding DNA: TGTGCCAGCAGCTGGGGGTGGGGCTCCTACAATGAGCAGTTCTTC.

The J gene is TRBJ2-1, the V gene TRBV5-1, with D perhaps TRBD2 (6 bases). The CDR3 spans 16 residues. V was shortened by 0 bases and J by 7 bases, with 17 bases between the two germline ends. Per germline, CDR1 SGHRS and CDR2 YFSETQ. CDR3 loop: CASSLEPGGAWNEQFF. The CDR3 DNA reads TGCGCCAGCAGCTTGGAGCCCGGCGGGGCCTGGAATGAGCAGTTCTTC.

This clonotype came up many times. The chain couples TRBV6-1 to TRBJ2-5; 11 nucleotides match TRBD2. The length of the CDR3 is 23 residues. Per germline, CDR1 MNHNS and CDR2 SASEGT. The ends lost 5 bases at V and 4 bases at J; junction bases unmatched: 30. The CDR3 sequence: CASSYALYLSPRFSGGAGETQYF. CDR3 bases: TGTGCCAGCAGTTACGCGCTTTATCTCTCCCCTCGATTTAGCGGGGGGGCCGGAGAGACCCAGTACTTC.

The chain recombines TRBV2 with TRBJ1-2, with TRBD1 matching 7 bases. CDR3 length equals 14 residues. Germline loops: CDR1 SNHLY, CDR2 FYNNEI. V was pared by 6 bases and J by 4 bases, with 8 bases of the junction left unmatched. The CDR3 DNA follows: TGTGCCAGCAGCGAGGGGGACAGAATCTATGGCTACACCTTC. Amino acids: CASSEGDRIYGYTF.

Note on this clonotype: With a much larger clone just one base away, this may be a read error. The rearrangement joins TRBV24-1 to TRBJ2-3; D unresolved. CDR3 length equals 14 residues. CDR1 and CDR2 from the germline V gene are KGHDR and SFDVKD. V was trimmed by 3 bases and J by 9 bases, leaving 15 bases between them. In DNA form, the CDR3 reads TGTGCCACCAGTGATAGCCGGAACCTCGAAACGCAGTATTTT. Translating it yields CATSDSRNLETQYF.

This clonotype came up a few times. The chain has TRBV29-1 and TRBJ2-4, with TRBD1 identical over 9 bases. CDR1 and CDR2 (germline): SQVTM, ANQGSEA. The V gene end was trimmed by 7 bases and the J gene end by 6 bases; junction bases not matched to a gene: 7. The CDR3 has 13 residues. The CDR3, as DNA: TGCAGCGGTGCGGGACAGGGAGGAAACATTCAGTACTTC. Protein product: CSGAGQGGNIQYF.

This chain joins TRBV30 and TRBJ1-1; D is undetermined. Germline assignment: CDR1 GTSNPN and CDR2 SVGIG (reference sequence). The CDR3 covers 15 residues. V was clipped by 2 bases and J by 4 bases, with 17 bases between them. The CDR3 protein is CAWSSVRYPGTEAFF. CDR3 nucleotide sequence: TGTGCCTGGAGTTCAGTACGTTACCCAGGCACTGAAGCTTTCTTT.

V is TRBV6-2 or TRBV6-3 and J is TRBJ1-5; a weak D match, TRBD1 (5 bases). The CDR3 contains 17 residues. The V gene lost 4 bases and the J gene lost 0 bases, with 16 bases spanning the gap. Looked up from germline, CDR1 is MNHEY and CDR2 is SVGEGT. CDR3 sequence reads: CASSSHRQSISNQPQHF. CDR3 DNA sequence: TGTGCCAGCAGTTCCCACAGACAGTCAATTAGCAATCAGCCCCAGCATTTT.